This T cell receptor beta chain stems from a study of chemoradiotherapy in HPV16-positive cancers. Study details: Candidate HPV-specific clones and shared TCR motifs came from two HPV16-positive patients. Study results and caveats: Better recurrence-free survival went with HPV-responsive T-cell expansion in HPV16-positive patients.

Profiling relied on immunoSEQ multiplex PCR, and the TCRdb table lists in-frame clones only, not all of them. The table records about 12,000 clones, roughly nine tenths of them present only once. As concerns this clone: What it binds is not known.

Specimen: blood, collected from a patient who underwent chemoradiotherapy. The TCR originated in a human donor with HPV-associated anogenital cancer.

Here the CDR3 reads CASSVGGGQGSYEQYF. CDR3 coding DNA: TGCGCCAGCAGCGTGGGGGGAGGACAGGGGTCATACGAGCAGTACTTC. The chain couples TRBV5-1 to TRBJ2-7; 9 bases line up with TRBD1. The trim removed 4 bases at V and 4 bases at J, leaving 12 bases unmatched. Germline V gene data show CDR1 as SGHRS and CDR2 as YFSETQ. The CDR3 is 16 residues long.